Described below is a single TCR beta chain sequence and its context. The target antigen is unknown. This specimen includes other DNA sequences encoding the same CDR3. V dropped 2 bases and J dropped 7 bases, with 6 bases sitting between them. From germline, CDR1 is DFQATT and CDR2 SNEGSKA (reference sequence). This CDR3 contains 11 residues. This entry is derived from a study of T cells in localized non-small cell lung cancer. Sequenced by immunoSEQ multiplex PCR; TCRdb stores in-frame clones only, minus some. The repertoire has 15,000 or so clones, approximately 91% of them found once; the top ten carry 27%. Study-wide results and limits: Across samples, adjacent lung featured a median around 60 of the top 100 tumor clones. Since sequencing was restricted to only one region of the tumor, intratumor heterogeneity remains a possibility. Uninvolved adjacent lung had more T cell clonality than any other tissue, topping tumor.

The gene calls are TRBV20-1 and TRBJ1-3; unclear D gene. The TCR comes from a female donor of 60 years or more with stage III squamous cell lung carcinoma. This specimen consisted of peripheral blood, obtained before any cancer treatment. CDR3 sequence: CSARFGNTIYF. The CDR3 nucleotides are TGCAGTGCTAGATTTGGGAACACCATATATTTT.